These T cell receptor beta chains were read from a single sample in a study of shared clonotypes between healthy human individuals. The protocol was immunoSEQ multiplex PCR, while the TCRdb copy is restricted to in-frame clones and leaves out a portion. The sample shows about 640,000 clones, 72% of them seen only once. Sequencing input: memory CD4+ T cells sorted from blood. The source of these receptors is a young woman in good health. CDR3s leave out the opening cysteine and the closing phenylalanine or tryptophan. Fields, in order: clone size, D gene, J gene, V gene, CDR3 protein. A D gene is named only where the DNA matches it firmly. Clone size is given for some rows only: seen once, a few or many times, or a class if the clone is expanded.

size: few; D: NA; J: TRBJ2-2; V: TRBV6-5; CDR3: ASSYSPITGELF
size: NA; D: TRBD1; J: TRBJ1-1; V: TRBV2; CDR3: ASLGQVLNTEAF
size: NA; D: TRBD2; J: TRBJ2-7; V: TRBV10-2; CDR3: AGKRETGEQY
size: NA; D: TRBD1; J: TRBJ1-1; V: TRBV7-2; CDR3: ASSLGTGGAGTEAF
size: NA; D: TRBD1; J: TRBJ1-5; V: TRBV19; CDR3: ASSIPGQGNQPQH
size: NA; D: NA; J: TRBJ1-2; V: TRBV30; CDR3: AWNFLRVDGYT
size: NA; D: NA; J: TRBJ1-1; V: TRBV11-2; CDR3: ASSLDSVNTEAF
size: NA; D: NA; J: TRBJ1-1; V: TRBV7-9; CDR3: ASSLAHWGTAF
size: NA; D: TRBD1; J: TRBJ1-3; V: TRBV27; CDR3: ASSSRTGPLSGNTIY
size: many; D: NA; J: TRBJ2-1; V: TRBV6-4; CDR3: ASSRELSYNEQF
size: NA; D: TRBD1; J: TRBJ2-3; V: TRBV5-1; CDR3: ASSYRGQETDTQY
size: NA; D: NA; J: TRBJ1-5; V: TRBV29-1; CDR3: SVDEGEGQPQH
size: NA; D: TRBD1; J: TRBJ2-5; V: TRBV7-7; CDR3: ASSLDRGKETQY
size: NA; D: TRBD1; J: TRBJ1-2; V: TRBV9; CDR3: ASSVGAGGRGYGYT
size: few; D: TRBD1; J: TRBJ1-2; V: TRBV28; CDR3: ASTTTRTGGPKHYGYT
size: NA; D: NA; J: TRBJ2-7; V: TRBV18; CDR3: ASSQGLGYEQY
size: few; D: NA; J: TRBJ2-1; V: TRBV18; CDR3: ASSRGQDEQF
size: once; D: TRBD1; J: TRBJ2-1; V: TRBV10-3; CDR3: AIGQGSMQHNEQF
size: NA; D: TRBD2; J: TRBJ2-5; V: TRBV29-1; CDR3: SVLAGGHETQY
size: NA; D: TRBD2; J: TRBJ2-5; V: TRBV5-1; CDR3: SNALGGETQY
size: once; D: NA; J: TRBJ1-5; V: TRBV10-3; CDR3: AISESLGRPQH
size: NA; D: TRBD2; J: TRBJ2-1; V: TRBV2; CDR3: ASRGTSGSISEQF
size: NA; D: TRBD2; J: TRBJ2-2; V: TRBV11-1; CDR3: ASSGPLAGDVGELF
size: NA; D: NA; J: TRBJ1-1; V: TRBV29-1; CDR3: SIDGEMNTEAF
size: NA; D: NA; J: TRBJ2-1; V: TRBV19; CDR3: ASSTGFTTNEQF
size: NA; D: NA; J: TRBJ2-7; V: TRBV2; CDR3: ASSDRPGPLEQY
size: once; D: NA; J: TRBJ2-7; V: TRBV28; CDR3: ASSLTTLASYEQY
size: NA; D: NA; J: TRBJ1-2; V: TRBV28; CDR3: ASSFVRGNYGYT
size: once; D: TRBD1; J: TRBJ2-1; V: TRBV15; CDR3: ATTPRGTGNNEQF
size: many; D: TRBD2; J: TRBJ2-7; V: TRBV5-4; CDR3: ASSGGLADYEQY
size: NA; D: NA; J: TRBJ2-5; V: TRBV25-1; CDR3: ASSHPGETQY
size: few; D: NA; J: TRBJ2-7; V: TRBV11-2; CDR3: ASSAGQSSYEQY
size: NA; D: TRBD1; J: TRBJ1-4; V: TRBV25-1; CDR3: ASSERTGWFEKLF
size: NA; D: TRBD2; J: TRBJ2-3; V: TRBV4-1; CDR3: ASSEWGLAGADTQY
size: NA; D: NA; J: TRBJ1-2; V: TRBV6-8; CDR3: ASSPTPRSRKTYG
size: NA; D: NA; J: TRBJ2-5; V: TRBV6-5; CDR3: ASNGGRETQY
size: few; D: NA; J: TRBJ2-5; V: TRBV21-1; CDR3: ASSPRAWGETQY
size: NA; D: NA; J: TRBJ2-3; V: TRBV5-1; CDR3: ASSLEQSTDTQY
size: many; D: NA; J: TRBJ2-7; V: TRBV10-1; CDR3: ASSESTPSYEQY
size: NA; D: TRBD1; J: TRBJ2-2; V: TRBV28; CDR3: ASSRDRGDANTGELF
size: NA; D: NA; J: TRBJ1-5; V: TRBV7-2; CDR3: ASSTYYSNQPQH
size: NA; D: TRBD1; J: TRBJ2-1; V: TRBV9; CDR3: ASSVGQGAYNEQF
size: many; D: TRBD1; J: TRBJ1-1; V: TRBV19; CDR3: ASNPGTGEAF
size: NA; D: NA; J: TRBJ1-2; V: TRBV4-1; CDR3: ASSRPVQGNGYT
size: NA; D: TRBD1; J: TRBJ1-3; V: TRBV18; CDR3: ASSPTGSGNTIY
size: NA; D: TRBD1; J: TRBJ2-2; V: TRBV5-4; CDR3: ASRATGTVVNTGELF
size: NA; D: NA; J: TRBJ2-7; V: TRBV7-9; CDR3: ASSPSASGLGY
size: NA; D: TRBD2; J: TRBJ2-2; V: TRBV7-9; CDR3: ASSFGSGKGTGELF
size: NA; D: NA; J: TRBJ2-7; V: TRBV28; CDR3: ASTPGVERSYEQY
size: NA; D: NA; J: TRBJ2-4; V: TRBV28; CDR3: ASSFPSLETQY
size: NA; D: TRBD1; J: TRBJ2-2; V: TRBV2; CDR3: ASKGTVANTGELF
size: NA; D: NA; J: TRBJ1-2; V: TRBV5-1; CDR3: ASRIEGGYT
size: NA; D: NA; J: TRBJ2-5; V: TRBV30; CDR3: AWSVIRAQTQY